This note documents a single T cell receptor (beta chain) sequence. This clonotype was picked up many times. There is no known antigen for this receptor. No much larger clonotype is one base removed from it; base qualities were not supplied. The CDR3 runs 13 amino acids, cysteine and phenylalanine included. This entry keeps only the CDR3 DNA: 39 bases, framed from base 1. CDR1 and CDR2 (SGHTA, FQGNSA) derive from the germline V gene. Trimming removed 5 bases from V and 7 bases from J, leaving 14 bases between the germline ends. This record comes from a study of human T cells and chemical hapten exposure (dated by TCRdb to the early 2020s). Looking at the study overall: For sensitization, 2% DPC in acetone was applied to an approximately 2 cm by approximately 2 cm area of upper inner arm skin. Patch tests used Finn chambers with 0.01% DPC on the upper back, scored after 6 days by International Contact Dermatitis Research Group standards. Throughout the roughly 25-week study period, patients were also given weekly therapeutic DPC doses on the scalp. The libraries were sequenced as a pool, and the TCR yield per sample differed mostly because of small variations in library volumes within the pool. Nearly 30 alopecia patients provided blood for TCR sequencing at one to four time points (pre-sensitization, 2, 6 and 24 weeks). The study tracked peripheral blood TCR repertoire changes in vivo during primary and secondary sensitization to the hapten diphenylcyclopropenone (DPC) in alopecia patients. Blood was sampled from patients pre-sensitization (week 0) and at 2, 6 and about 24 weeks after DPC sensitization. The mostly female patient cohort included alopecia areata with under or over 50% scalp involvement, alopecia totalis and alopecia universalis. The study at large found these results: Repeated subsampling changed both the strength of the expansion versus patch-test correlation and the threshold at which the correlation became significant. DPC sensitization did not change the number of TCRs with a frequency above 1 in 1000, and there was no evidence of changes in global repertoire structure. Alopecia, a presumed autoimmune disease, was present in all patients, so the immune response of the patients might differ from that of healthy individuals. Compared with pre-sensitization or healthy control sets, expanded TCRs formed significantly more large CDR3 similarity clusters, which is consistent with antigen-driven responses. Patch test score correlated positively with the number of PT1 expanded TCRs, reaching significance at thresholds 8, 16 and 32 but not at 4.

To prepare the library, RACE was applied. Instrument used: NextSeq 500. Library preparation attached unique molecular identifiers to individual cDNA molecules for quantitative, reproducible TCR counting. Both TCR alpha and TCR beta chains were sequenced from each blood RNA sample. As for the authors' bioinformatics: Samples had a median of around 92,000 TCRs, with a range from 23,224 to 690,600. V, J and CDR3 annotation of the TCR reads was carried out using the Decombinator software suite. To make PS versus PT1 abundance plots, every sample was subsampled to the same number of TCRs (28,000). TCRs were defined as expanded if absent before sensitization and observed at least eight times at the 2-week time point. TCRdb passed the public sequencing reads through fastp at Q25 and MiXCR, retaining productive beta sequences. Records with the same CDR3 protein are collapsed into one entry carrying the most frequent genes and DNA. Clone size and V and J calls follow TCRdb, not the original study. Within this sample are roughly 120,000 distinct CDR3 sequences, with around an eighth of them counted one time only. In total, the top ten clones hold around 1.4% of the sample.

Explained via the paper, the time point label denotes: patch test 1, 2 weeks after DPC sensitization. What this sample's treatment or condition label stands for: therapeutic diphenylcyclopropenone sensitization with weekly scalp DPC. At every patch-test visit, the blood draw took place before the patch test was put on. Patients were eligible if aged 18 to 70, diagnosed with alopecia and judged suitable for DPC therapy, and pregnant patients were excluded. Total RNA was extracted from unfractionated whole blood that had been collected in Tempus Blood RNA tubes. The clonotype was recovered from a woman aged 50 to 60 with alopecia areata. Some clones in this sample may be carry-over from other donors' samples. The source material was whole blood, sampled in connection with sensitization to the hapten diphenylcyclopropenone (DPC). The chain was built from TRBV7-2 and TRBJ1-2; there is no confident call for the D gene. The CDR3 sequence is CASSPSLGIGYTF. The DNA sequence is given as TGTGCCAGCAGCCCCTCTCTCGGTATTGGCTACACCTTC.